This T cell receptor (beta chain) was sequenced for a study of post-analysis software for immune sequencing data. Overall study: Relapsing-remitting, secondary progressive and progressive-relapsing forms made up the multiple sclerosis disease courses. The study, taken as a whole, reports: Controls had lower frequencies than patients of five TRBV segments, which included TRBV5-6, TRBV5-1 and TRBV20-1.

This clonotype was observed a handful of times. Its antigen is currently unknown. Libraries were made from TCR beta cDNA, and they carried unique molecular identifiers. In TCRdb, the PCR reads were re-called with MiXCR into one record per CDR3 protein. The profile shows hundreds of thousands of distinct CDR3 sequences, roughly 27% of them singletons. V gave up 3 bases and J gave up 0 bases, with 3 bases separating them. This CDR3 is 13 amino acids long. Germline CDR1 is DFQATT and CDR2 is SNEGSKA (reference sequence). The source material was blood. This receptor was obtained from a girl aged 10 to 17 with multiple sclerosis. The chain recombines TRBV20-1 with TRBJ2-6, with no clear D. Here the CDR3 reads CSASGSGANVLTF. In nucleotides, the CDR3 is TGCAGTGCTAGCGGCTCTGGGGCCAACGTCCTGACTTTC.